This T cell receptor beta chain originates from a study of OX40 agonist ivuxolimab in advanced cancers. Regarding the complete study: Ivuxolimab was an agonistic, fully human IgG2 monoclonal antibody directed against OX40 (CD134), a costimulatory receptor. Intravenous ivuxolimab was administered to patients every 2 weeks at six dose levels: 0.01, 0.1, 0.3, 1.5, 3 and 10 mg/kg. Among the roughly 50 dose-escalation patients, approximately 20 had hepatocellular carcinoma, about 15 melanoma, 9 renal cell carcinoma and 9 head and neck cancer. The dose-escalation cohort was 82.7% male with a mean age of about 60 years, ranging from 23 to 79. Prior anti-PD-1, anti-PD-L1 or anti-CTLA-4 therapy was permitted, and checkpoint inhibitors had been received by about 37% of dose-escalation patients. Partial responses occurred in three dose-escalation patients: two with cutaneous melanoma and one with hepatocellular carcinoma. The point of sequencing TCRbeta in the periphery was to test whether ivuxolimab changed TCR sequence diversity and drove clonal T-cell expansion. The paper describes the monotherapy dose-escalation part (N ≈ 51 patients) of the phase I trial of ivuxolimab.

The trial excluded patients who had a history of autoimmune disease or who were on systemic immunosuppression. Peripheral blood for TCR sequencing was drawn from every dose cohort at baseline, at cycle 4 day 1 and at cycle 7 day 1. Samples came from an open-label, multicenter, first-in-human phase I dose-escalation trial of ivuxolimab. Adults with locally advanced or metastatic head and neck squamous cell, hepatocellular, melanoma or renal cell carcinoma were enrolled in the trial. Before TCR sequencing, CD4+ T cells and CD8+ T cells from peripheral blood were sorted into separate populations. Genomic DNA was extracted from sorted cells for sequencing of the TCRbeta CDR3 region. TCRbeta CDR3 regions were sequenced using the immunoSEQ Assay. The source is immuneACCESS, and TCRdb retained only in-frame sequences with V and J called. Part of the clones is not carried over; for the studies checked, unresolved V genes explain less than half of this, and the remainder is unexplained. The sample table shows about 150,000 clones, and approximately 94% are seen once. Of the sample, 0.31% is held by the ten largest clones.

Concerning this clone itself: The antigen it binds to is not known. No clone much larger than this one lies a single base away; base qualities are absent.

From V the trimming removes 8 bases and from J it removes 5 bases, while the gene matches leave 5 bases of the junction unaccounted for. From cysteine to phenylalanine, the CDR3 is 13 amino acids long. This entry keeps only the CDR3 DNA: 39 bases, framed from base 1. From the germline V gene (reference sequence), CDR1 is SEHNR and CDR2 is FQNEAQ. Study-wide conclusions, independent of this receptor: After ivuxolimab, expanded clones were on average more numerous among CD8+ T cells than among CD4+ T cells. Low levels of normalized T-cell clonal expansion were also seen in some patients who did not respond. The antigen specificity of the clonally expanded peripheral T cells was not determined. At doses of 0.1 to 3.0 mg/kg, clonal expansion of both CD4+ and CD8+ T cells in blood was seen between baseline and week 6. In the 0.1-3.0 mg/kg groups, partial responders were among the patients with the lowest normalized peripheral clonal expansion, particularly in CD8+ T cells.

Sequences were derived from CD4+ or CD8+ T cells sorted from blood, sampled in a trial of the OX40 agonist ivuxolimab. The chain employs TRBV7-9 and TRBJ2-2, with 7 central nucleotides matching TRBD1. The receptor was isolated from an adult with an advanced solid tumor such as melanoma, head and neck, liver or kidney cancer. The DNA sequence is given as TGTGCCAGCTTAGGGGGCCGGACCGGGGAGCTGTTTTTT. This yields the protein CASLGGRTGELFF.